This T cell receptor beta chain was sequenced in a study of T cell responses to AZD1222 COVID-19 vaccine. Study-level background: Researchers grouped second doses given at about 4 or about 12 weeks into one pool. Points from the study as a whole: Distributed over spike, vaccine-associated CD4 TCRs predominated at 160-218 and 743-854. Unmutated variant regions are reportedly targeted by nearly half of spike-specific TCRs. Seropositivity was recorded at baseline in only a handful of AZD1222 recipients.

Sequencing was performed with immunoSEQ multiplex PCR; in TCRdb, only in-frame clones are kept and a portion is missing. This sample has 73,000 or so clones; about 91% occur once, and the top ten carry around 21%. To note about this clone: The antigen is not known.

V lost 1 base and J lost 6, with 16 bases in between. The CDR3 sequence is 15 residues long. Germline V gene sequence: CDR1 SGHVS, CDR2 FQNEAQ. This chain connects TRBV7-8 to TRBJ2-7, with D perhaps being TRBD1 or TRBD2 (6 bases each). The sequence came from an adult in good health. The specimen comprised peripheral blood, sampled on day 0 of AZD1222 vaccination. The CDR3 is CASSLGWGAQVEQYF. The CDR3 coding sequence is TGTGCCAGCAGCTTAGGGTGGGGGGCGCAGGTCGAGCAGTACTTC.